This paragraph reports one TCR beta chain. Its antigen specificity is not known. No base-level quality is on record; no much larger clone is a single base apart. Taken from cysteine to phenylalanine, the CDR3 has 16 residues. The CDR3 DNA has 48 bases and is translated from base 1. V is pruned by 5 bases and J by 3 bases, leaving 9 bases of the junction without a gene match. As encoded in the germline V gene, CDR1 is MDHEN while CDR2 is SYDVKM. The sample originates from a study of shared clonotypes between healthy human individuals (dated by TCRdb to the early 2020s). Broadly, across the study: The cohort included three men and a couple of women between 18 and 49 years of age. For each donor, CD4 naive and CD4 memory were each given three plates, CD8 naive was given two plates, and CD8 memory was given one plate. To increase sequencing depth and limit assay-specific biases, different laboratories used diverse techniques to prepare libraries and sequence TCR repertoires. Between about 0.85 and 10 billion PBMCs per donor were obtained by leukapheresis. To estimate repertoire size and how much clonotype sharing occurs between individuals, the study deeply sequenced the blood TCR repertoires of five healthy adults. The full study reports these points: The small number of donors limited the genetic and exposure-history diversity represented. Naive subsets generally had larger estimated clonotype richness than memory subsets. Compared with non-shared clonotypes, clonotypes shared by all four sorted-subset donors had higher generation probabilities. Even with the large sequencing depth, rarefaction of the sorted-subset datasets indicated that sequencing was incomplete. Pairwise subsampling led to the expectation that sequencing depth would affect the degree of clonotype sharing among donors. Sharing across several donors was observed for approximately 5% of naive CD4, 3% to 3.5% of naive CD8, roughly 2.3% of memory CD4, and roughly 0.4% of memory CD8 clonotypes. Sampling was restricted to blood, and TCR repertoires in tissues likely differ from the TCR repertoires found in blood.

The donors were healthy, HIV-negative adults with no recently reported acute infections or vaccinations. All donors were Caucasian adults living in Nashville, Tennessee, USA. CD4+ T cells were enriched through magnetic negative selection, after which naive cells were positively selected on CD45RA and the remaining negative fraction served as the memory subset. After blood collection by leukapheresis, PBMCs were isolated using Ficoll-Histopaque density gradient centrifugation and then cryopreserved in the vapor phase of liquid nitrogen. Analytical flow cytometry was used to check the purity and quantity of every magnetically sorted T cell population. Genomic DNA was isolated from each sorted fraction and quantified by UV absorbance on a Nanodrop 2000c. Using the deep immunoSEQ assay, multiplex PCR amplified TCR CDR3 regions from genomic DNA. Genomic DNA extracted from each cell subset was distributed evenly over all wells of several immunoSEQ 96-well plates, and each plate served as one replicate. For sorted subsets, each replicate PCR was loaded with approximately 190 ng genomic DNA, equivalent to roughly 30,000 T cell genomes. The purified libraries were quantified using a Qubit 3.0 fluorometer, sized with a Bioanalyzer 2100, and then quantified again using the KAPA Library Quantification kit. Every immunoSEQ 96-well plate was sequenced on a dedicated single-read 150-cycle Illumina NextSeq 550 flow cell. The authors' pipeline ran thus. Because the immunoSEQ output held only junctional sequences and lacked quality scores, the filtering could not match the filtering applied to full-length reads. To assign V/J genes and CDR3, sequences were annotated using PyIR, a Python wrapper for IgBLAST v1.9, with IMGT germline references. Any read was removed if the V/J assignment was weak (E-value above 1e-6), the CDR3 was missing, or the read contained stop codons, out-of-frame junctions, or ambiguous translated residues. V3J clonotypes were defined as sequences sharing the same inferred V gene, J gene, and CDR3 amino acid sequence. Percentage overlap between repertoires was calculated by dividing the number of shared unique clonotypes by the size of the smaller repertoire. Repertoire richness was assessed with RTK rarefaction, the Chao1 estimator, and Recon v2.1 estimates of unobserved clonotypes. Generation probabilities were computed with OLGA for all TCRbeta clonotypes obtained by the gDNA method from several donors. In its TCRdb copy, this immuneACCESS table keeps in-frame sequences only and misses some clones. Where compared with another copy, unresolved V genes explain less than half of these, and the others have no known cause. The V and J calls and clone size were taken over from that table, and D and trimming were inferred from the DNA. The sample table lists 2 million to 3 million clones, 93% of them with a count of one. 0.36% of the sample is in the top ten clones.

The chain couples TRBV28 to TRBJ2-3, and 9 bases in between align with TRBD2. The material sequenced was naive CD4+ T cells from PBMCs. The cell subset or site label on this specimen signifies: CD45RA+ positively selected. The sequence was obtained from a man younger than 35 in good health. Some clones in this sample may be carry-over from other donors' samples. CDR3 sequence: CASSPYSGSITDTQYF. The nucleotide sequence reads TGTGCCAGCAGTCCCTATAGCGGGAGTATAACAGATACGCAGTATTTT.